Each of the 30 T cell receptor beta chains below was sequenced from the same sample in a study of CD8 T cells in Susac syndrome. Reverse transcription of roughly 0.45 to 1 ug RNA was performed with random hexamers. One entry per CDR3 protein results from TCRdb running MiXCR on the immunoSEQ multiplex PCR reads. The repertoire holds around 200,000 distinct CDR3 sequences, with nearly 97% as singletons. The source material was CD4+ T cells from PBMCs. Receptors were obtained from a human donor with Susac syndrome.

The V and J genes are TRBV10-3 and TRBJ2-5; 9 bases agree with TRBD1. V shed 9 bases, J shed 4 bases, and the junction held 3 bases outside the gene matches. The length of the CDR3 is 12 residues. Germline CDR1 ENHRY, CDR2 SYGVKD. For the CDR3, the DNA is TGTGCCATTGGGACAGGGAGAGAGACCCAGTACTTC. It specifies CAIGTGRETQYF.

The rearrangement links TRBV29-1 to TRBJ2-5; D unresolved. The V end was cut by 3 bases, the J end by 4 bases, with 12 bases between. Per the germline V gene, CDR1 is SQVTM and CDR2 is ANQGSEA. This CDR3 is 13 amino acids long. CDR3 residues: CSVDAGLRETQYF. In DNA form, the CDR3 reads TGCAGCGTTGATGCTGGGCTGAGAGAGACCCAGTACTTC.

This clonotype was found once. The gene calls are TRBV20-1 and TRBJ2-7; 7 nucleotides match TRBD2. V gave up 3 bases and J gave up 0 bases; unmatched junction bases: 5. Germline loops: CDR1 DFQATT, CDR2 SNEGSKA (reference sequence). The CDR3 sequence is 14 residues long. The CDR3 here is CSARTGRGSYEQYF. In nucleotides, the CDR3 is TGCAGTGCTAGGACGGGGAGGGGCTCCTACGAGCAGTACTTC.

V is TRBV14 and J is TRBJ2-1, with 8 positions matching TRBD2. This CDR3 is 16 amino acids long. V gave up 7 bases and J gave up 5 bases; unmatched junction bases: 13. Germline V gene lookup returns CDR1 SGHDN and CDR2 FVKESK. The CDR3 region has the DNA TGTGCCAGCACGTGGAGTCCGGGGGGGCCACACAATGAGCAGTTCTTC. It encodes CASTWSPGGPHNEQFF.

V usage is TRBV29-1 and J usage is TRBJ1-1; 7 bases map to TRBD1. The V gene's germline CDR1 is SQVTM and CDR2 ANQGSEA. The V segment lost 6 bases and the J segment 2 bases; nucleotides outside the gene matches: 6. The CDR3 length is 13 residues. CDR3 nucleotide sequence: TGCAGCGTGGGGGACAGTGGCAACACTGAAGCTTTCTTT. Translation: CSVGDSGNTEAFF.

This clonotype came up once. The chain is built from TRBV6-5 and TRBJ2-6; 7 nucleotides agree with TRBD1. The CDR3 covers 14 residues. Unmatched junction bases numbered 2, after V lost 7 bases and J lost 2 bases. Germline lookup yields CDR1 MNHEY and CDR2 SVGAGI. The CDR3 spells CASTTGAGANVLTF. The CDR3, as DNA: TGTGCCAGCACCACAGGGGCTGGGGCCAACGTCCTGACTTTC.

V and J are TRBV29-1 and TRBJ2-3, with 12 bases lining up with TRBD2. The CDR3 runs 14 residues. V shed 5 bases, J shed 1 base, and the junction held 1 base outside the gene matches. Germline-derived CDR1 and CDR2 are SQVTM and ANQGSEA. The CDR3 reads CSVRLAGGTDTQYF. In DNA, the CDR3 is TGCAGCGTTCGACTAGCGGGGGGCACAGATACGCAGTATTTT.

This clonotype was seen once. The chain links TRBV7-9 to TRBJ1-1; no definite D call. V was shortened by 5 bases and J by 1 base, with 5 bases between the two germline ends. Germline V gene sequence: CDR1 SEHNR, CDR2 FQNEAQ (reference sequence). The CDR3 has 12 amino acids. Written as DNA, the CDR3 is TGTGCCAGCAGCAACTCGAACACTGAAGCTTTCTTT. It codes for CASSNSNTEAFF.

The chain uses TRBV7-2 and TRBJ2-5, with D perhaps TRBD1 or TRBD2 (5 bases each). V lost 5 bases to trimming and J lost 3 bases, with 13 bases between them. The germline CDR1 and CDR2 sequences are SGHTA and FQGNSA. The CDR3 runs to 14 residues. The CDR3 sequence is CASSPGTAKETQYF. The CDR3 region has the DNA TGTGCCAGCAGCCCCGGGACGGCGAAAGAGACCCAGTACTTC.

The genes are TRBV18 and TRBJ2-1, with D possibly being TRBD2 (6 bases). The germline CDR1 and CDR2 sequences are KGHSH and LQKENI. Trimming stripped 3 bases from V and 3 bases from J, with 18 bases between. The CDR3 is 17 amino acids. This CDR3 reads CASSPRRREGIYNEQFF. The CDR3 DNA reads TGTGCCAGCTCACCTCGCCGGCGGGAAGGAATCTACAATGAGCAGTTCTTC.

The CDR3 loop reads CASSRDLQAYTGELFF. DNA for the CDR3: TGTGCCAGCAGCCGTGATCTGCAGGCGTACACCGGGGAGCTGTTTTTT. The rearrangement links TRBV14 to TRBJ2-2; D remains unclear. The germline gives CDR1 SGHDN, CDR2 FVKESK. Trimming left V 4 bases short and J 3 bases short, with 15 bases between. The CDR3 has 16 residues. The full variable domain, completed using reference TRBV14 and TRBJ2-2, is EAGVTQFPSHSVIEKGQTVTLRCDPISGHDNLYWYRRVMGKEIKFLLHFVKESKQDESGMPNNRFLAERTGGTYSTLKVQPAELEDSGVYFCASSRDLQAYTGELFFGEGSRLTVL.

This chain links TRBV6-5 with TRBJ2-3; 9 positions match TRBD1. V gave up 4 bases and J gave up 4 bases; unmatched junction bases: 6. The CDR3 covers 15 residues. Germline CDR1 MNHEY, CDR2 SVGAGI. CDR3 DNA sequence: TGTGCCAGCAGTTGGACAGGGGAATTGGCAGATACGCAGTATTTT. Protein sequence: CASSWTGELADTQYF.

The chain combines TRBV11-2 with TRBJ2-1; TRBD1 agrees at 7 bases. J lost 4 bases, V lost 5 bases, and 11 bases had no gene match. The V gene's germline CDR1 is SGHAT and CDR2 FQNNGV. The CDR3 runs to 16 residues. CDR3 sequence reads: CASSLPGTALYNEQFF. The CDR3 DNA sequence: TGTGCCAGCAGCCTGCCCGGGACAGCGCTTTACAATGAGCAGTTCTTC.

This clonotype was observed a single time. The J gene is TRBJ2-3, the V gene TRBV9, with 13 nucleotides matching TRBD2. With 0 bases clipped from V and 2 bases from J, the junction kept 3 bases outside the gene matches. The CDR3 is 17 amino acids. CDR1 is SGDLS, CDR2 YYNGEE, per germline. The CDR3 region is CASSVGTSGGPTDTQYF. CDR3 nucleotides: TGTGCCAGCAGCGTAGGGACTAGCGGGGGCCCCACAGATACGCAGTATTTT.

J is TRBJ1-4 and V is TRBV30, with no clear D. Germline lookup yields CDR1 GTSNPN and CDR2 SVGIG (reference sequence). This CDR3 contains 11 residues. Trimming cost V 1 base and J 5 bases, with 2 bases left between them. DNA of the CDR3: TGTGCCTGGAGTGGCAATGAAAAACTGTTTTTT. Its translation: CAWSGNEKLFF.

This chain links TRBV11-2 with TRBJ2-7, with D possibly called TRBD1 or TRBD2 (5 bases each). The CDR3 is 13 residues long. V lost 7 bases, J lost 0 bases, and 10 bases lay in between. In germline, CDR1 is SGHAT, CDR2 FQNNGV. The chain's CDR3 is CASNPGASYEQYF. The DNA of the CDR3 is TGTGCCAGCAACCCCGGGGCCTCCTACGAGCAGTACTTC.

This sequence joins TRBV4-1 and TRBJ1-2; D ambiguous. Germline CDR1 and CDR2: MGHRA and YSYEKL. Trimming stripped 1 base from V and 3 bases from J, with 9 bases between. The CDR3 extends over 14 amino acids. The DNA for the CDR3 is TGCGCCAGCAGCCAAGGAACAGCCTACTATGGCTACACCTTC. Residues: CASSQGTAYYGYTF.

The rearrangement joins TRBV2 to TRBJ2-7; D not certain. Trimming took 4 bases from V and 3 from J, leaving 10 bases between them. CDR3 length equals 13 residues. CDR1 is SNHLY, CDR2 FYNNEI, per germline. This chain's CDR3 is CASSVVTNYEQYF. As DNA, the CDR3 is TGTGCCAGCAGTGTCGTCACAAACTACGAGCAGTACTTC.

The genes are TRBV19 and TRBJ1-5; 7 bases map to TRBD1. This CDR3 is 13 amino acids long. Germline V CDR1 and CDR2: LNHDA, SQIVND (reference sequence). J gave up 15 bases and V 8 bases, and 16 bases lay outside the gene matches. The chain's CDR3 is CASSPGQPILVHF. The CDR3 DNA is TGTGCCAGTTCCCCGGGACAGCCAATCCTGGTGCATTTT.

The rearrangement joins TRBV20-1 to TRBJ2-1; a possible D gene is TRBD1 (6 bases). The CDR3 spans 15 residues. Germline values: CDR1 DFQATT, CDR2 SNEGSKA (reference sequence). V was cut by 5 bases and J by 0 bases, with 14 bases left in between. CDR3 DNA: TGCAGTGCTTCAGGGGCCCCAAGCTCCTACAATGAGCAGTTCTTC. Its protein product is CSASGAPSSYNEQFF.

The chain links TRBV14 to TRBJ2-2; D is undetermined. Trimming pared 8 bases from V and 6 bases from J, leaving 13 bases between. In germline, CDR1 is SGHDN, CDR2 FVKESK. The CDR3 runs to 13 residues. The chain's CDR3 is CASHNVGSGELFF. The CDR3 region has the DNA TGTGCCAGCCACAACGTCGGATCCGGGGAGCTGTTTTTT.

This clonotype was found once. The rearrangement uses TRBV9 and TRBJ1-5; D remains unclear. This CDR3 has 14 residues. Trimming cost V 0 bases and J 7 bases, with 11 bases left between them. Germline CDR1 and CDR2: SGDLS and YYNGEE. The CDR3 here is CASSVETDGQPQHF. CDR3 DNA: TGTGCCAGCAGCGTAGAGACCGACGGGCAGCCCCAGCATTTT.

V usage is TRBV30 and J usage is TRBJ2-1, with D unresolved. Germline assignment: CDR1 GTSNPN and CDR2 SVGIG (reference sequence). Deletions cut 3 bases from V and 3 bases from J, with 15 bases between. CDR3 length equals 15 residues. The CDR3 DNA sequence: TGTGCCTGGAGCACAAGGGAAAGGATCTACAATGAGCAGTTCTTC. It codes for CAWSTRERIYNEQFF.

This CDR3 reads CASSPRGARTGELFF. Here the CDR3 DNA reads TGTGCCAGCAGTCCCAGGGGCGCCAGGACCGGGGAGCTGTTTTTT. V and J are TRBV11-2 and TRBJ2-2, with D possibly matching TRBD1 (6 bases). The germline gives CDR1 SGHAT, CDR2 FQNNGV. V lost 6 bases, J lost 5 bases, and 16 bases lay in between. The CDR3 is 15 residues long.

This chain links TRBV19 with TRBJ1-1; a possible D gene is TRBD1 (5 bases). The CDR3 spans 11 residues. Trimming took 3 bases from V and 8 from J, leaving 7 bases between them. Germline CDR1 is LNHDA and CDR2 is SQIVND (reference sequence). The CDR3 DNA sequence: TGTGCCAGTAGTATCGACAGAGAAGCTTTCTTT. This gives the protein CASSIDREAFF.

The V and J genes are TRBV5-1 and TRBJ2-5; 13 bases align to TRBD2. Germline loops: CDR1 SGHRS, CDR2 YFSETQ. The CDR3 loop spans 16 amino acids. After removal of 4 bases from V and 1 base from J, the junction contained 4 bases not matched to a gene. CDR3 region: CASSPGTSGAQETQYF. The CDR3 DNA reads as TGCGCCAGCAGCCCAGGGACTAGCGGGGCCCAAGAGACCCAGTACTTC.

The chain links TRBV29-1 to TRBJ2-5, with 7 positions matching TRBD1. J was trimmed by 1 base and V by 6 bases; bases with no gene match: 5. CDR1 and CDR2 (germline): SQVTM, ANQGSEA. This CDR3 is 13 amino acids long. For the CDR3, the DNA is TGCAGCGTGGCGACAGGGAGCCAAGAGACCCAGTACTTC. It is translated as CSVATGSQETQYF. Supplemented by reference TRBV29-1 and TRBJ2-5, the full variable domain reads SAVISQKPSRDICQRGTSLTIQCQVDSQVTMMFWYRQQPGQSLTLIATANQGSEATYESGFVIDKFPISRPNLTFSTLTVSNMSPEDSSIYLCSVATGSQETQYFGPGTRLLVL.

V gene TRBV4-2 combines with J gene TRBJ2-5; no clear D gene. CDR1 and CDR2 from the germline V gene are LGHNA and YNFKEQ. Trimming cost V 3 bases and J 0 bases, with 14 bases left between them. CDR3 length: 16 residues. The CDR3: CASSQGPAANQETQYF. The CDR3, as DNA: TGTGCCAGCAGCCAGGGCCCCGCTGCAAACCAAGAGACCCAGTACTTC.

The chain carries TRBV5-4 and TRBJ1-1; D might be TRBD1 (5 bases). V lost 0 bases and J lost 5, with 14 bases in between. The CDR3 is 15 residues long. Germline CDR1 and CDR2: SGHNT and YYREEE (reference sequence). The DNA of the CDR3 is TGTGCCAGCAGCTTGGCCAAGGGCCGGGGGACTGAAGCTTTCTTT. Its protein is CASSLAKGRGTEAFF.

The chain uses TRBV23-1 and TRBJ1-5; the D gene is possibly TRBD1 (5 bases). TRBV23-1 is an open reading frame, and its role is uncertain. The germline V and J ends were trimmed by 4 bases and 7 bases, with 11 bases remaining between them. CDR3 length: 13 amino acids. In DNA, the CDR3 is TGCGCCAGCAGTCGCCAGGGTTTCCAGCCCCAGCATTTT. This translates into CASSRQGFQPQHF.